This is a list of T cell receptor beta chains from one sample in a study of regulatory T cells in long-lasting Graves disease. TCRdb called the multiplex PCR reads again in MiXCR, with one record for every CDR3 protein. The sample holds about 460,000 distinct CDR3 sequences; around a fifth are singletons and the top ten take about an eighth. The source material was peripheral blood mononuclear cells (PBMCs), sampled when the disease was refractory, from a patient treated with antithyroid drugs. These receptors originate from a female donor with Graves disease. Each CDR3 is given with its conserved first and last residue. D genes are given only for firm matches. Expanded clones get a size class; other rows say once, few or many, or leave the size out.

V gene,D gene,clone size,J gene,CDR3 protein,CDR3 DNA
TRBV20-1,NA,many,TRBJ2-7,CGGATTYEQYF,TGCGGGGGCGCCACCACCTACGAGCAGTACTTC
TRBV7-9,NA,few,TRBJ2-7,CASMSISSYEQYF,TGTGCCAGCATGAGCATTTCCTCCTACGAGCAGTACTTC
TRBV29-1,NA,NA,TRBJ2-7,CSAELGGHEQYF,TGCAGCGCTGAATTGGGGGGCCACGAGCAGTACTTC
TRBV27,TRBD1,NA,TRBJ2-4,CASSLPAEGQDITLAKNIQYF,TGTGCCAGCAGTTTGCCCGCCGAAGGACAGGACATAACCCTAGCCAAAAACATTCAGTACTTC
TRBV5-4,NA,NA,TRBJ1-1,CASSPRDGRAEAFF,TGTGCCAGCAGCCCCCGGGACGGACGGGCCGAAGCTTTCTTT
TRBV3-1,NA,few,TRBJ2-2,CASSQRTGTGELFF,TGTGCCAGCAGCCAAAGAACAGGCACCGGGGAGCTGTTTTTT
TRBV15,NA,few,TRBJ1-1,CATSREPATEAFF,TGTGCCACCAGCCGAGAGCCCGCCACTGAAGCTTTCTTT
TRBV6-2/TRBV6-3,NA,NA,TRBJ2-5,CASSLLGAWETQYF,TGTGCCAGCAGTCTTTTGGGGGCGTGGGAGACCCAGTACTTC
TRBV3-1,TRBD2,few,TRBJ2-5,CASSQDPLAGVRETQYF,TGTGCCAGCAGCCAAGATCCCCTAGCGGGAGTACGAGAGACCCAGTACTTC
TRBV6-2/TRBV6-3,TRBD2,few,TRBJ2-7,CASGVSGNSYEQYF,TGTGCCAGCGGAGTTAGCGGGAACTCCTACGAGCAGTACTTC
TRBV7-2,NA,many,TRBJ1-4,CASSLARQSEKLFF,TGTGCCAGCAGCTTAGCGCGGCAGAGTGAAAAACTGTTTTTT
TRBV12-3/TRBV12-4,NA,once,TRBJ2-1,CASRFIGGGPGNEQFF,TGTGCCAGCAGGTTTATAGGGGGAGGGCCGGGCAATGAGCAGTTCTTC
TRBV10-3,NA,many,TRBJ2-7,CAIRDGSYEQYF,TGTGCCATCAGGGACGGGTCCTACGAGCAGTACTTC
TRBV11-2,NA,NA,TRBJ2-1,CASSPGWAANNYNEQFF,TGTGCCAGCAGCCCCGGTTGGGCAGCCAATAACTACAATGAGCAGTTCTTC
TRBV12-3/TRBV12-4,TRBD2,NA,TRBJ2-3,CASSFLAGGRRTDTQYF,TGTGCCAGCAGTTTCCTAGCGGGAGGGCGGAGAACAGATACGCAGTATTTT
TRBV2,TRBD2,many,TRBJ2-7,CASGREGHEQYF,TGTGCCAGCGGCCGGGAGGGCCACGAGCAGTACTTC
TRBV28,NA,once,TRBJ2-1,CASSLDGEQFF,TGTGCCAGCAGTTTAGATGGGGAGCAGTTCTTC
TRBV2,NA,many,TRBJ2-7,CASSEQGLYEQYF,TGTGCCAGCAGTGAGCAGGGACTGTACGAGCAGTACTTC
TRBV7-2,TRBD1,many,TRBJ1-2,CASSLIGTGDYGYTF,TGTGCCAGCAGCTTAATTGGGACAGGGGACTATGGCTACACCTTC
TRBV19,NA,NA,TRBJ1-1,CASSIAGMNTEAFF,TGTGCCAGTAGTATTGCAGGGATGAACACTGAAGCTTTCTTT
TRBV19,NA,few,TRBJ1-2,CASSIGDPTAYGYTF,TGTGCCAGTAGTATAGGAGACCCCACCGCCTATGGCTACACCTTC
TRBV27,TRBD1,NA,TRBJ2-2,CASSVIRRWGTGVVGAGPGELFF,TGTGCCAGCAGTGTTATCCGCCGGTGGGGGACAGGGGTCGTCGGTGCGGGCCCCGGGGAGCTGTTTTTT
TRBV25-1,NA,once,TRBJ1-1,CASSGSGSNTEAFF,TGTGCCAGCAGTGGCTCAGGATCGAACACTGAAGCTTTCTTT
TRBV7-9,NA,many,TRBJ2-5,CASSRGQNQETQYF,TGTGCCAGCAGCCGAGGGCAGAACCAAGAGACCCAGTACTTC
TRBV5-1,TRBD1,NA,TRBJ1-3,CASSPEVGQTSGNTIYF,TGCGCCAGCAGCCCGGAGGTGGGACAGACCTCTGGAAACACCATATATTTT
TRBV7-3,TRBD2,NA,TRBJ2-2,CASSPTGLGDRELFF,TGTGCCAGCAGCCCTACGGGACTAGGGGACCGGGAGCTGTTTTTT
TRBV4-3,TRBD2,once,TRBJ2-2,CASSQFVSGGYGTGELFF,TGCGCCAGCAGCCAATTCGTTAGCGGGGGGTACGGCACCGGGGAGCTGTTTTTT
TRBV6-2/TRBV6-3,NA,NA,TRBJ1-2,CASSEGGAGYGYTF,TGTGCCAGCAGTGAAGGCGGAGCGGGCTATGGCTACACCTTC
TRBV5-5,TRBD2,few,TRBJ2-7,CASSFSLLTGLADYEQYF,TGTGCCAGCAGCTTCTCATTACTGACGGGACTAGCGGACTACGAGCAGTACTTC
TRBV27,NA,many,TRBJ2-7,CASSFRRDFYEQYF,TGTGCCAGCAGTTTTCGTCGGGATTTCTACGAGCAGTACTTC
TRBV6-1,NA,few,TRBJ2-2,CASTSDSLNTGELFF,TGTGCCAGCACTTCGGACAGTCTAAACACCGGGGAGCTGTTTTTT
TRBV28,NA,few,TRBJ2-6,CASSLSTGQPGANVLTF,TGTGCCAGCAGTTTATCAACCGGGCAGCCTGGGGCCAACGTCCTGACTTTC
TRBV5-5,NA,NA,TRBJ1-1,CASTLLGARIEAFF,TGTGCCAGCACCCTACTGGGGGCGAGGATTGAAGCTTTCTTT
TRBV6-1,NA,many,TRBJ1-1,CASRQGVGTEAFF,TGTGCCAGCAGACAGGGTGTAGGCACTGAAGCTTTCTTT
TRBV10-3,NA,NA,TRBJ2-7,CAISGDPSYEQYF,TGTGCCATCAGTGGAGACCCCTCCTACGAGCAGTACTTC
TRBV2,TRBD2,NA,TRBJ2-5,CASFFDRTSGGKTQYF,TGTGCCAGCTTCTTTGATAGGACTAGCGGGGGGAAGACCCAGTACTTC
TRBV6-9,NA,many,TRBJ2-5,CASSYPGGVQETQYF,TGTGCCAGCAGTTACCCCGGAGGAGTTCAAGAGACCCAGTACTTC
TRBV13,NA,NA,TRBJ2-1,CASSPAGATWGNEQFF,TGTGCCAGCAGCCCCGCCGGAGCGACCTGGGGCAATGAGCAGTTCTTC
TRBV6-1,NA,many,TRBJ2-7,CASRTGTGVYEQYF,TGTGCCAGCAGGACCGGGACTGGGGTTTACGAGCAGTACTTC
TRBV28,NA,many,TRBJ1-2,CASSLWEDRNYGYTF,TGTGCCAGCAGTTTATGGGAGGATCGTAACTATGGCTACACCTTC
TRBV20-1,NA,NA,TRBJ2-5,CSAGSQTETQYF,TGCAGTGCCGGGAGCCAGACGGAGACCCAGTACTTC
TRBV2,NA,many,TRBJ2-5,CASDGLGRGGQETQYF,TGTGCCAGCGATGGATTAGGCAGGGGGGGACAAGAGACCCAGTACTTC
TRBV12-3/TRBV12-4,NA,many,TRBJ1-6,CASSENSPLHF,TGTGCCAGCAGCGAAAATTCACCCCTCCACTTT
TRBV27,TRBD1,NA,TRBJ1-2,CASSTTGGPNYGYTF,TGTGCCAGCAGCACGACAGGGGGGCCAAACTATGGCTACACCTTC
TRBV20-1,NA,once,TRBJ2-5,CSAFVWEKTQYF,TGCAGTGCGTTTGTATGGGAAAAGACCCAGTACTTC
TRBV7-9,NA,many,TRBJ2-5,CASSLAGSETQYF,TGTGCCAGCAGCTTAGCAGGGTCGGAGACCCAGTACTTC
TRBV7-2,NA,few,TRBJ2-3,CASSSPAGVTQYF,TGTGCCAGCAGCTCGCCAGCTGGGGTTACGCAGTATTTT
TRBV20-1,NA,NA,TRBJ2-2,CSARSGRVDGELFF,TGCAGTGCTAGGTCGGGCCGAGTAGACGGGGAGCTGTTTTTT
TRBV7-3,NA,few,TRBJ2-6,CASSLDRASSGANVLTF,TGTGCCAGCAGCTTAGATAGGGCAAGCTCTGGGGCCAACGTCCTGACTTTC
TRBV10-3,NA,many,TRBJ2-7,CAIRRDFSYEQYF,TGTGCCATCCGCCGGGACTTCTCCTACGAGCAGTACTTC
TRBV9,NA,few,TRBJ1-2,CASSVALGPNYGYTF,TGTGCCAGCAGCGTAGCTTTGGGGCCAAACTATGGCTACACCTTC
TRBV30,NA,NA,TRBJ1-6,CAWSLSSINSPLHF,TGTGCCTGGAGCCTGTCCTCTATCAATTCACCCCTCCACTTT